The sample holds a few counts of the clone carrying this TCR beta chain. Its antigen remains unidentified. These data originate in a study of cytomegalovirus exposure and HLA in healthy donors. Study-wide points: Most of the CMV-associated TCR beta chains (in a later analysis) appeared to be HLA-restricted. Most of the TCR beta V segments (in an earlier analysis) were productive either about 90% or about 30% of the time.

With 60 Vbeta and 13 Jbeta primers, the PCR was carried out. TCRdb's table, derived via immunoSEQ multiplex PCR, lists solely in-frame clones and lacks some. The profile covers some 100,000 clones, with less than 65% appearing a single time and roughly 6% taken by the ten largest. This CDR3 is 12 amino acids long. J was trimmed by 7 bases and V by 2 bases; bases with no gene match: 1. CDR1 is SGHRS and CDR2 is YFSETQ in the germline V gene. This sequence was found in a young woman in good health and CMV-seropositive. The V and J genes are TRBV5-1 and TRBJ1-2, with TRBD1 matching over 8 bases. Sequencing was carried out using PBMCs. The CDR3 sequence: CASSFGTGGYTF. As DNA, the CDR3 is TGCGCCAGCAGCTTCGGGACAGGTGGCTACACCTTC.